The following is a TCR beta chain sequence with its context. This entry comes from a study of T cell responses to AZD1222 COVID-19 vaccine. TCRdb keeps only in-frame clones here, not all; method: immunoSEQ multiplex PCR. The repertoire holds 130,000 to 150,000 clones, with around nine tenths as singletons. The CDR3 extends over 15 amino acids. The ends were cut back, 1 base at V and 0 bases at J, with 7 bases in the middle. In germline, CDR1 is SEHNR, CDR2 FQNEAQ (reference sequence). V and J are TRBV7-9 and TRBJ1-3; D is unresolved. The specimen was peripheral blood, collected on day 0 of MenACWY control vaccination. The origin of this receptor is an adult in good health. As DNA, the CDR3 is TGTGCCAGCAGCTTAGGAGGAGGCTCTGGAAACACCATATATTTT. Translated, it gives CASSLGGGSGNTIYF. The full variable domain, its missing parts supplied by reference TRBV7-9 and TRBJ1-3, is DTGVSQNPRHKITKRGQNVTFRCDPISEHNRLYWYRQTLGQGPEFLTYFQNEAQLEKSRLLSDRFSAERPKGSFSTLEIQRTEQGDSAMYLCASSLGGGSGNTIYFGEGSWLTVV.